One and the same sample provided the 31 T cell receptor beta chains below, sequenced in a study of T cells after yellow fever vaccination. TCRdb re-called the 5' RACE reads through MiXCR, storing one row per CDR3 protein. The table lists approximately 330,000 distinct CDR3 sequences, over 4% of them singletons, with around 25% in the top ten. The specimen was PBMCs, collected 5 days after the yellow fever booster vaccination. Receptors originate from a man aged 18 to 35 who received the YFV17D yellow fever vaccine.

This clonotype was seen many times. This rearrangement joins TRBV12-3 or TRBV12-4 to TRBJ1-4, with TRBD1 identical over 10 bases. V shed 1 base and J 8 bases; nucleotides not matched to a gene: 7. The CDR3 extends over 16 amino acids. As DNA, the CDR3 is TGTGCCAGCAGTTTAGTCGGGGACAGGGGAGGCGAAAAACTGTTTTTT. Amino acids: CASSLVGDRGGEKLFF.

This clonotype was observed a handful of times. V and J are TRBV6-2 or TRBV6-3 and TRBJ2-5; TRBD2 agrees at 9 bases. With V trimmed by 7 bases and J by 0 bases, 12 bases remained unmatched. The V gene's germline CDR1 is MNHEY and CDR2 SVGEGT. The CDR3 length is 17 residues. Here the CDR3 reads CASTTLAGGPYQETQYF. In DNA form, the CDR3 reads TGTGCCAGCACCACCCTCGCGGGGGGGCCTTACCAAGAGACCCAGTACTTC.

This clonotype appeared many times. The chain recombines TRBV7-9 with TRBJ2-2; no clear D. V lost 5 bases and J 4 bases, leaving 8 bases between the germline ends. CDR1 and CDR2 (germline): SEHNR, FQNEAQ (reference sequence). The CDR3 has 13 amino acids. The CDR3 DNA reads TGTGCCAGCAGCCCACAAGTCACCGGGGAGCTGTTTTTT. It encodes CASSPQVTGELFF.

This clonotype was observed a few times. The J gene is TRBJ2-5, the V gene TRBV7-2, with TRBD1 matching over 7 bases. Germline CDR1 reads SGHTA; CDR2 reads FQGNSA. The CDR3 totals 14 residues. After removal of 4 bases from V and 3 bases from J, the junction contained 5 bases not matched to a gene. The CDR3 spells CASSSGQPKETQYF. The DNA of the CDR3 is TGTGCCAGCAGCTCGGGACAGCCCAAAGAGACCCAGTACTTC. Full variable domain (outside the CDR3, taken from reference TRBV7-2 and TRBJ2-5): GAGVSQSPSNKVTEKGKDVELRCDPISGHTALYWYRQSLGQGLEFLIYFQGNSAPDKSGLPSDRFSAERTGGSVSTLTIQRTQQEDSAVYLCASSSGQPKETQYFGPGTRLLVL.

The chain combines TRBV20-1 with TRBJ2-7; TRBD2 agrees at 7 bases. CDR1 is DFQATT and CDR2 is SNEGSKA in the germline V gene (reference sequence). Losses at the gene ends were 6 bases for V and 6 bases for J; bases not matched to a gene: 11. The CDR3 covers 13 residues. The CDR3 reads CSAHPSGVGEQYF. CDR3 DNA: TGCAGTGCCCATCCGAGCGGGGTGGGCGAGCAGTACTTC.

This clonotype was seen at least ten times. The chain is built from TRBV12-3 or TRBV12-4 and TRBJ2-5; 7 bases agree with TRBD2. The CDR3 is 16 residues long. With V trimmed by 9 bases and J by 6 bases, 19 bases remained unmatched. CDR3: CARTDPGLVAIKTQYF. CDR3 in DNA: TGTGCCAGAACAGACCCCGGACTAGTAGCGATAAAGACCCAGTACTTC.

The genes are TRBV6-5 and TRBJ1-3; a weak D match, TRBD1 (5 bases). Germline lookup yields CDR1 MNHEY and CDR2 SVGAGI. V dropped 0 bases and J dropped 0 bases, with 9 bases sitting between them. This CDR3 has 16 amino acids. The CDR3 region is CASSYSAGPSGNTIYF. The CDR3 DNA reads as TGTGCCAGCAGTTACTCGGCAGGGCCCTCTGGAAACACCATATATTTT.

The V and J genes are TRBV6-5 and TRBJ1-4, with TRBD1 matching over 10 bases. The CDR3 loop spans 16 amino acids. Germline V gene sequence: CDR1 MNHEY, CDR2 SVGAGI. Unmatched junction bases numbered 3, after V lost 2 bases and J lost 3 bases. The chain's CDR3 is CASSYDRGLSNEKLFF. CDR3 bases: TGTGCCAGCAGTTACGACAGGGGGCTGTCTAATGAAAAACTGTTTTTT.

The chain couples TRBV29-1 to TRBJ2-5; tentatively, D is TRBD2 (5 bases). This CDR3 has 12 residues. Per the germline V gene, CDR1 is SQVTM and CDR2 is ANQGSEA. Trimming took 8 bases from V and 0 from J, leaving 10 bases between them. In DNA, the CDR3 is TGCAGCTATCGAGGGTACCAAGAGACCCAGTACTTC. This codes for CSYRGYQETQYF.

This clonotype has just a few counts. The rearrangement joins TRBV20-1 to TRBJ2-4, with 10 bases that match TRBD1. Germline loops: CDR1 DFQATT, CDR2 SNEGSKA (reference sequence). The CDR3 covers 18 residues. Germline trimming cut 1 base from V and 1 base from J; bases unmatched to any gene: 10. For the CDR3, the DNA is TGCAGTGCTAGAGGAATGGGACAGGGGTTCCTTGCCAAAAACATTCAGTACTTC. This encodes CSARGMGQGFLAKNIQYF.

The chain recombines TRBV11-2 with TRBJ2-1, with D perhaps being TRBD1 or TRBD2 (5 bases each). Trimming shortened V by 6 bases and J by 12 bases, and 15 bases separated the two germline ends. The germline gives CDR1 SGHAT, CDR2 FQNNGV. The length of the CDR3 is 12 residues. Written as DNA, the CDR3 is TGTGCCAGCAGTACCCGGGACGCGGCGCAGTTCTTC. Protein: CASSTRDAAQFF.

This clonotype was seen many times. V gene TRBV2 combines with J gene TRBJ2-3; 7 bases map to TRBD1. The length of the CDR3 is 14 residues. V lost 4 bases and J lost 3; bases outside the gene matches: 4. CDR1 SNHLY and CDR2 FYNNEI come from the germline V gene. CDR3 sequence reads: CASSGDRSTDTQYF. In DNA form, the CDR3 reads TGTGCCAGCAGTGGGGACAGATCTACAGATACGCAGTATTTT.

This clonotype was counted a few times. At one of its ends the junction is not consistent with the germline gene, which may arise from a read error. V is TRBV7-7 and J is TRBJ2-3, with 8 bases that match TRBD2. The CDR3 consists of 16 residues. Germline values: CDR1 SSHAT, CDR2 FNYEAQ (reference sequence). Here the CDR3 reads CASSSSRRGATDTQYF. CDR3 bases: TGTGCTAGCAGCTCCTCCAGGCGGGGGGCCACAGATACGCAGTATTTT.

This clonotype has only a few counts. The chain combines TRBV2 with TRBJ1-2, with no clear D. This CDR3 comprises 14 residues. The V and J ends lost 5 bases and 0 bases respectively, with 10 bases between them. Germline V gene data show CDR1 as SNHLY and CDR2 as FYNNEI. The CDR3, as DNA: TGTGCCAGCAGTCGGACGTTGACTAACTATGGCTACACCTTC. Protein sequence: CASSRTLTNYGYTF.

This clonotype appeared many times. The chain uses TRBV29-1 and TRBJ2-3; D gene uncertain. Deletions cut 4 bases from V and 6 bases from J, with 11 bases between. The germline V gene has CDR1 SQVTM and CDR2 ANQGSEA. This CDR3 contains 12 residues. CDR3 sequence reads: CSVGPRRDTQYF. The CDR3 DNA sequence: TGCAGCGTTGGGCCCCGGCGGGATACGCAGTATTTT.

This clonotype has just a few counts. V is TRBV7-2 and J is TRBJ2-1, with D possibly TRBD1 on 5 matching bases. Trimming shortened V by 7 bases and J by 6 bases, and 19 bases separated the two germline ends. The CDR3 consists of 15 residues. The germline gives CDR1 SGHTA, CDR2 FQGNSA. CDR3 coding DNA: TGTGCCAGCAATTCGCCACAGGTGTACATCAATGAGCAGTTCTTC. Protein sequence: CASNSPQVYINEQFF.

This clonotype occurred many times. The chain recombines TRBV12-3 or TRBV12-4 with TRBJ2-1; tentative D call: TRBD1 (5 bases). Trimming shortened V by 6 bases and J by 8 bases, and 11 bases separated the two germline ends. The CDR3 spans 12 residues. In nucleotides, the CDR3 is TGTGCCAGCAGCCGCAGGGCCCATGAGCAGTTCTTC. It translates to CASSRRAHEQFF.

V is TRBV7-6 and J is TRBJ1-2; TRBD1 agrees at 10 bases. The CDR3 sequence is 16 residues long. Trimming removed 5 bases from V and 4 bases from J; junction bases left unmatched: 10. The germline V gene encodes CDR1 SGHVS and CDR2 FNYEAQ. CDR3 bases: TGTGCCAGCAGCCCCTCCGGGACAGGGGATCCCTATGGCTACACCTTC. Translation gives CASSPSGTGDPYGYTF. Full variable domain (missing parts from reference TRBV7-6 and TRBJ1-2): GAGVSQSPRYKVTKRGQDVALRCDPISGHVSLYWYRQALGQGPEFLTYFNYEAQQDKSGLPNDRFSAERPEGSISTLTIQRTEQRDSAMYRCASSPSGTGDPYGYTFGSGTRLTVV.

This clonotype was counted between two and nine times. V usage is TRBV7-2 and J usage is TRBJ2-5, with TRBD2 matching over 7 bases. Per the germline V gene, CDR1 is SGHTA and CDR2 is FQGNSA. This CDR3 region has 14 residues. J lost 5 bases, V lost 5 bases, and 8 bases had no gene match. This chain's CDR3 is CASSAIGGGETQYF. CDR3 bases: TGTGCCAGCAGCGCCATTGGGGGGGGGGAGACCCAGTACTTC.

The rearrangement joins TRBV11-2 to TRBJ1-4; a weak D match, TRBD1 (6 bases). The CDR3 totals 16 residues. Trimming cost V 5 bases and J 8 bases, with 21 bases left between them. Germline-derived CDR1 and CDR2 are SGHAT and FQNNGV. The CDR3 here is CASSQAQPGQKEKLFF. The DNA for the CDR3 is TGTGCCAGCAGCCAGGCCCAACCGGGACAAAAAGAAAAACTGTTTTTT.

This clonotype was counted only a few times. The chain has TRBV7-2 and TRBJ1-2, with 10 bases identical to TRBD1. The CDR3 loop spans 14 amino acids. Germline CDR1 SGHTA, CDR2 FQGNSA. Germline trimming cut 5 bases from V and 7 bases from J; bases unmatched to any gene: 7. CDR3 in amino acids: CASSAQTGGSGYTF. CDR3 nucleotide sequence: TGTGCCAGCAGCGCCCAGACAGGGGGCTCTGGCTACACCTTC.

V usage is TRBV6-6 and J usage is TRBJ2-3; 12 bases match TRBD2. The V segment lost 6 bases and the J segment 2 bases; nucleotides outside the gene matches: 6. CDR3 size: 16 residues. Germline CDR1 and CDR2: MNHNY and SVGAGI (reference sequence). The CDR3 loop reads CASRLTSGGPTDTQYF. CDR3 bases: TGTGCCAGCAGGTTGACTAGCGGGGGACCCACAGATACGCAGTATTTT.

The table lists this clonotype with a few counts. The chain has TRBV19 and TRBJ2-1, with 10 bases matching TRBD2. The CDR3 totals 11 residues. The germline V gene has CDR1 LNHDA and CDR2 SQIVND (reference sequence). V was pared by 11 bases and J by 14 bases, with 9 bases of the junction left unmatched. CDR3 sequence (DNA): TGTGCCCGGAACACTAGCGGGGTAAAGTTCTTC. Translated, it gives CARNTSGVKFF. Full variable domain (outside the CDR3, taken from reference TRBV19 and TRBJ2-1): DGGITQSPKYLFRKEGQNVTLSCEQNLNHDAMYWYRQDPGQGLRLIYYSQIVNDFQKGDIAEGYSVSREKKESFPLTVTSAQKNPTAFYLCARNTSGVKFFGPGTRLTVL.

This clonotype has a handful of counts. This chain uses TRBV19 with TRBJ1-1; 7 nucleotides agree with TRBD1. The J segment lost 8 bases and the V segment lost 2 bases, leaving 8 bases of the junction unmatched. From germline, CDR1 is LNHDA and CDR2 SQIVND (reference sequence). The CDR3 covers 14 residues. CDR3 in DNA: TGTGCCAGTAGTATAAGACAGGGAAGAGGAGAAGCTTTCTTT. It specifies CASSIRQGRGEAFF.

The rearrangement uses TRBV6-5 and TRBJ1-4; 7 bases map to TRBD1. The J segment lost 7 bases and the V segment lost 9 bases, leaving 8 bases of the junction unmatched. Germline V CDR1 and CDR2: MNHEY, SVGAGI. This CDR3 region has 13 residues. Here the CDR3 DNA reads TGTGCCAGTCGAACTCGACAGGGTGAAAAACTGTTTTTT. Its translation is CASRTRQGEKLFF.

This clonotype turned up a few times. The chain uses TRBV4-1 and TRBJ2-3; unclear D gene. The CDR3 is 15 residues long. Trimming took off 2 bases at V and 2 bases at J, with 11 bases between the two ends. CDR1 is MGHRA and CDR2 is YSYEKL in the germline V gene. CDR3 in amino acids: CASSQQSFLTDTQYF. The CDR3 coding sequence is TGCGCCAGCAGCCAACAGTCCTTTCTCACAGATACGCAGTATTTT.

This clonotype was detected a few times. The J gene is TRBJ1-5, the V gene TRBV20-1; TRBD1 matches 7 bases. Germline V gene data show CDR1 as DFQATT and CDR2 as SNEGSKA (reference sequence). The CDR3 length is 15 residues. V lost 6 bases, J lost 1 base, and 9 bases stayed unmatched. The chain's CDR3 is CSASAPGQSNQPQHF. CDR3 DNA sequence: TGCAGTGCCTCCGCTCCGGGACAGAGCAATCAGCCCCAGCATTTT.

This clonotype occurred a few times. The V gene is TRBV20-1, the J gene TRBJ2-1; D possibly corresponds to TRBD1 (5 bases). In germline, CDR1 is DFQATT, CDR2 SNEGSKA (reference sequence). V lost 6 bases and J 6 bases, leaving 12 bases between the germline ends. The CDR3 runs to 12 residues. The CDR3 DNA sequence: TGCAGTGCGGCGCCGGACACCAATGAGCAGTTCTTC. Its translation: CSAAPDTNEQFF.

This clonotype was observed a handful of times. V and J are TRBV7-9 and TRBJ1-6; no definite D call. This CDR3 comprises 15 residues. Germline CDR1 is SEHNR and CDR2 is FQNEAQ (reference sequence). V was cut by 6 bases and J by 8 bases, with 17 bases left in between. The CDR3 sequence: CASSSVGMRDSPLHF. CDR3 DNA sequence: TGTGCCAGCAGTTCAGTCGGGATGAGGGATTCACCCCTCCACTTT. Looking up the rest from reference TRBV7-9 and TRBJ1-6 gives the full variable domain: DTGVSQNPRHKITKRGQNVTFRCDPISEHNRLYWYRQTLGQGPEFLTYFQNEAQLEKSRLLSDRFSAERPKGSFSTLEIQRTEQGDSAMYLCASSSVGMRDSPLHFGNGTRLTVT.

This clonotype was observed many times. This chain joins TRBV3-1 and TRBJ2-2, with D uncertain. The CDR3 covers 14 residues. V was shortened by 4 bases and J by 1 base, with 7 bases between the two germline ends. From germline, CDR1 is LGHDT and CDR2 YNNKEL (reference sequence). CDR3 residues: CASSLRLNTGELFF. In DNA form, the CDR3 reads TGTGCCAGCAGCCTTAGACTGAACACCGGGGAGCTGTTTTTT.

This clonotype was counted a few times. The rearrangement uses TRBV6-5 and TRBJ2-3; 7 positions agree with TRBD2. The germline V gene encodes CDR1 MNHEY and CDR2 SVGAGI. V lost 8 bases to trimming and J lost 0 bases; unmatched junction nucleotides: 8. The CDR3 covers 15 residues. The CDR3: CASARGGGSTDTQYF. Here the CDR3 DNA reads TGTGCCAGCGCCCGGGGCGGGGGAAGCACAGATACGCAGTATTTT.